Below, 11 T cell receptor beta chains from the same sample are listed, as sequenced in a study of cytotoxic CD8 clonotypes in ibrutinib-treated CLL. Produced via immunoSEQ multiplex PCR; TCRdb's table is partial and in-frame only. Here the sample spans around 140,000 clones, around 82% being singletons. The sample in question was PBMCs, obtained after 36 months of ibrutinib treatment. The receptors were gathered from a human donor with chronic lymphocytic leukemia.

The rearrangement joins TRBV6-1 to TRBJ2-7, with 7 bases lining up with TRBD2. Germline CDR1 MNHNS, CDR2 SASEGT. Germline trimming cut 2 bases from V and 5 bases from J; bases unmatched to any gene: 9. The length of the CDR3 is 15 residues. The CDR3 protein is CASSEQAGAMDEQYF. The CDR3 DNA is TGTGCCAGCAGTGAACAGGCGGGAGCTATGGACGAGCAGTACTTC.

This chain joins TRBV2 and TRBJ2-7; 12 bases map to TRBD2. The germline CDR1 and CDR2 sequences are SNHLY and FYNNEI. The CDR3 sequence is 15 residues long. The V and J ends lost 5 bases and 6 bases, in that order; junction bases with no gene match: 8. The CDR3, as DNA: TGTGCCAGCAGTTCTCTAGCGGGAGGGCCCTCCGAGCAGTACTTC. This sequence encodes CASSSLAGGPSEQYF.

The CDR3: CAWSSSYNQPQHF. CDR3 in DNA: TGTGCCTGGAGTAGCAGCTACAATCAGCCCCAGCATTTT. The V and J genes are TRBV30 and TRBJ1-5; D gene ambiguous. Per germline, CDR1 GTSNPN and CDR2 SVGIG (reference sequence). This CDR3 comprises 13 residues. The V end was cut by 2 bases, the J end by 3 bases, with 8 bases between.

The rearrangement uses TRBV15 and TRBJ2-7, with 7 bases matching TRBD2. The V segment lost 0 bases and the J segment 2 bases; nucleotides outside the gene matches: 1. The CDR3 spans 14 residues. The germline gives CDR1 LNHNV, CDR2 YYDKDF (reference sequence). CDR3 coding DNA: TGTGCCACCAGCAGAGAGGCGGGGGCCTACGAGCAGTACTTC. Its protein product is CATSREAGAYEQYF.

This sequence joins TRBV10-3 and TRBJ2-3; the match to TRBD2 covers 9 bases. CDR1 is ENHRY, CDR2 SYGVKD, per germline. This CDR3 comprises 16 residues. V lost 3 bases to trimming and J lost 6 bases; unmatched junction nucleotides: 10. The chain's CDR3 is CAISELLSGGADTQYF. In DNA form, the CDR3 reads TGTGCCATCAGTGAACTTCTTAGCGGGGGCGCCGATACGCAGTATTTT.

This clone was seen ten or more times. At one boundary the junction diverges from the germline segment, which might be a read error. The chain couples TRBV29-1 to TRBJ2-2; D is unclear. Germline V CDR1 and CDR2: SQVTM, ANQGSEA. The CDR3 is 13 amino acids. CDR3 loop: CSVEGTNTGELFF. For the CDR3, the DNA is TGCAGCGTCGAAGGCACCAACACCGGGGAGCTGTTTTTT.

V is TRBV7-2 and J is TRBJ2-7; TRBD1 agrees at 8 bases. J gave up 2 bases and V 6 bases, and 12 bases lay outside the gene matches. CDR1 is SGHTA, CDR2 FQGNSA, per germline. The CDR3 consists of 16 residues. CDR3 bases: TGTGCCAGCAGTTCACCGACGGGACAGGTCACCTACGAGCAGTACTTC. It encodes CASSSPTGQVTYEQYF.

V usage is TRBV5-8 and J usage is TRBJ2-7; weak D call: TRBD1 (5 bases). This CDR3 has 14 residues. The germline CDR1 and CDR2 sequences are SGHTS and YDEGEE. The V end lost 4 bases, the J end lost 7 bases, and 18 bases lay between the germline ends. The CDR3 reads CASSLRQRSREQYF. CDR3 nucleotides: TGTGCCAGCAGCCTCCGACAGCGATCTAGGGAGCAGTACTTC.

This chain connects TRBV30 to TRBJ1-4; no reliable D call. The germline V gene has CDR1 GTSNPN and CDR2 SVGIG (reference sequence). The CDR3 totals 13 residues. The ends were cut back, 3 bases at V and 4 bases at J, with 9 bases in the middle. The CDR3: CAWRPPINEKLFF. CDR3 nucleotides: TGTGCCTGGAGGCCTCCTATTAATGAAAAACTGTTTTTT.

This chain uses TRBV19 with TRBJ1-5, with D hard to call. The V end was cut by 0 bases, the J end by 0 bases, with 9 bases between. This CDR3 is 16 amino acids long. Germline values: CDR1 LNHDA, CDR2 SQIVND (reference sequence). The CDR3 loop is CASSIETGNSNQPQHF. DNA for the CDR3: TGTGCCAGTAGTATAGAGACGGGGAATAGCAATCAGCCCCAGCATTTT.

The chain carries TRBV18 and TRBJ2-3, with 8 bases lining up with TRBD2. With V trimmed by 3 bases and J by 5 bases, 1 base remained unmatched. This CDR3 is 13 amino acids long. Germline CDR1 reads KGHSH; CDR2 reads LQKENI. As DNA, the CDR3 is TGTGCCAGCTCACCCCGGGGGGGAGATACGCAGTATTTT. As protein: CASSPRGGDTQYF.